The 13 T cell receptor beta chains below come from one sample, sequenced in a study of blood T cells in healthy people across ages. For the second PCR, which ran for about 7 to 11 cycles, a sample-barcoded 5' primer and a J-beta primer mix were used. Each CDR3 protein is one row after TCRdb ran MiXCR on the 5' RACE reads. Altogether around 650,000 distinct CDR3 sequences are present, roughly 43% being singletons, with the ten largest covering around 30%. Sequencing was done on a sample of blood. The receptors were gathered from a man at least 80 years old in good health.

The chain recombines TRBV4-3 with TRBJ2-7; tentatively, D is TRBD2 (5 bases). This CDR3 is built from 14 residues. V was clipped by 0 bases and J by 4 bases, with 10 bases between them. The V gene's germline CDR1 is LGHNA and CDR2 YSLEER. CDR3 residues: CASSQDGLAYEQYF. The CDR3 bases are TGCGCCAGCAGCCAAGACGGATTAGCGTACGAGCAGTACTTC.

V gene TRBV7-2 combines with J gene TRBJ1-1, with D unresolved. The CDR3 covers 13 residues. V shed 11 bases and J shed 1 base, with 14 bases lying between them. Germline CDR1 reads SGHTA; CDR2 reads FQGNSA. Written as DNA, the CDR3 is TGTGCCTCCGGCGTTGGAGGGAACACTGAAGCTTTCTTT. This translates into CASGVGGNTEAFF. Drawing the rest from reference TRBV7-2 and TRBJ1-1, the complete variable domain is GAGVSQSPSNKVTEKGKDVELRCDPISGHTALYWYRQSLGQGLEFLIYFQGNSAPDKSGLPSDRFSAERTGGSVSTLTIQRTQQEDSAVYLCASGVGGNTEAFFGQGTRLTVV.

The chain has TRBV6-5 and TRBJ2-1, with a possible D match to TRBD2 (7 bases). The CDR3 spans 13 residues. The V gene lost 2 bases and the J gene lost 14 bases, with 16 bases spanning the gap. CDR1 is MNHEY and CDR2 is SVGAGI in the germline V gene. The chain's CDR3 is CASSYRGAGEEFF. In DNA, the CDR3 is TGTGCCAGCAGTTACAGGGGGGCGGGGGAGGAGTTCTTC.

The V and J genes are TRBV7-3 and TRBJ2-2; D may be TRBD2 (5 bases). The V end was cut by 5 bases, the J end by 5 bases, with 12 bases between. Germline V gives CDR1 SGHTA, CDR2 FQGTGA. This CDR3 is built from 14 residues. The DNA for the CDR3 is TGTGCCAGCAGCACCCCAGGAGGTACCGGGGAGCTGTTTTTT. This sequence encodes CASSTPGGTGELFF.

The gene calls are TRBV6-5 and TRBJ1-5, with 7 positions matching TRBD1. This CDR3 spans 15 amino acids. V was pared by 6 bases and J by 3 bases, with 8 bases of the junction left unmatched. Germline values: CDR1 MNHEY, CDR2 SVGAGI. For the CDR3, the DNA is TGTGCCAGCAGGCCAGGGGGTAGGACCAATCAGCCCCAGCATTTT. It specifies CASRPGGRTNQPQHF.

This clonotype has a handful of counts. The chain carries TRBV6-1 and TRBJ2-7, with 13 bases aligning to TRBD2. V gave up 6 bases and J gave up 4 bases; unmatched junction bases: 15. CDR3 length: 18 residues. Germline V gene lookup returns CDR1 MNHNS and CDR2 SASEGT. CDR3 sequence: CASSFGTSGMDETYEQYF. DNA for the CDR3: TGTGCCAGCAGCTTCGGGACTAGCGGGATGGATGAGACTTACGAGCAGTACTTC.

V usage is TRBV10-2 and J usage is TRBJ2-1, with a weak D call TRBD1 (5 bases). The V end was cut by 7 bases, the J end by 5 bases, with 18 bases between. The CDR3 runs 15 residues. Germline V CDR1 and CDR2: WSHSY, SAAADI. The CDR3 DNA follows: TGCGCCAGCACAAAAGAGTTGCGGACAAACAATGAGCAGTTCTTC. Residues: CASTKELRTNNEQFF.

This clonotype turned up a few times. V gene TRBV12-3 or TRBV12-4 combines with J gene TRBJ2-7, with 12 positions matching TRBD2. The V gene end was trimmed by 6 bases and the J gene end by 7 bases; junction bases not matched to a gene: 10. The CDR3 runs to 15 residues. CDR3: CASSYSSGRAAEQYF. The CDR3 nucleotides are TGTGCCAGCAGCTACTCTAGCGGGAGGGCGGCTGAGCAGTACTTC.

The chain carries TRBV6-2 or TRBV6-3 and TRBJ2-2; D is perhaps TRBD1 (6 bases). Looked up from germline, CDR1 is MNHEY and CDR2 is SVGEGT. The CDR3 has 14 amino acids. V gave up 7 bases and J gave up 4 bases, with 13 bases separating them. The CDR3: CASIGQGSTGELFF. As DNA, the CDR3 is TGTGCCAGCATAGGGCAGGGGAGCACCGGGGAGCTGTTTTTT.

This chain links TRBV7-2 with TRBJ2-1, with 8 bases matching TRBD2. CDR1 SGHTA and CDR2 FQGNSA come from the germline V gene. Trimming took 8 bases from V and 5 from J; bases not matched to a gene: 11. The CDR3 runs 15 residues. Here the CDR3 reads CASGPQAGVNNEQFF. As DNA, the CDR3 is TGTGCCAGCGGCCCCCAAGCGGGAGTCAACAATGAGCAGTTCTTC.

This clonotype was detected a few times. The rearrangement joins TRBV20-1 to TRBJ1-6; 12 positions match TRBD1. V was pared by 1 base and J by 7 bases, with 11 bases of the junction left unmatched. Germline V CDR1 and CDR2: DFQATT, SNEGSKA (reference sequence). CDR3 size: 18 residues. CDR3 sequence: CSARVSGQGASRNSPLHF. CDR3 sequence (DNA): TGCAGTGCTAGAGTTTCGGGACAGGGGGCTAGCCGAAATTCACCCCTCCACTTT.

This clonotype was counted a single time. J is TRBJ2-1 and V is TRBV28; tentatively, D is TRBD2 (6 bases). This CDR3 has 12 amino acids. With 2 bases removed from V and 10 bases from J, the gap between germline ends came to 9 bases. Germline-derived CDR1 and CDR2 are MDHEN and SYDVKM. Here the CDR3 DNA reads TGTGCCAGCAGTTTAGTAGCGGAGGAGCAGTTCTTC. This gives the protein CASSLVAEEQFF.

V gene TRBV5-1 combines with J gene TRBJ2-1; D is undetermined. The DNA end favors TRBJ2-7, so the J call may be wrong. The CDR3 runs to 14 residues. The germline V gene encodes CDR1 SGHRS and CDR2 YFSETQ. Written as DNA, the CDR3 is TGCGCCAGCAGCTTGGAAACTCTCTACAATGAGCAGTACTTC. Translating it yields CASSLETLYNEQYF.